The 28 T cell receptor beta chains listed next were all sequenced from one sample in a study of blood T cells in healthy people across ages. Next came a second PCR, run for roughly 6 to 11 cycles, which used a sample-barcoded 5' primer along with a J-beta primer mix. TCRdb fed the 5' RACE reads into MiXCR, producing one record per CDR3 protein. The data show approximately 2,000,000 distinct CDR3 sequences, about two fifths seen once. The sequenced material came from blood. The receptor set was obtained from a human donor in good health.

The chain employs TRBV20-1 and TRBJ1-2; D is possibly TRBD1 (6 bases). Germline CDR1 DFQATT, CDR2 SNEGSKA (reference sequence). V lost 6 bases and J 0 bases, leaving 20 bases between the germline ends. This CDR3 has 16 residues. The CDR3 DNA is TGCAGTGCCCCGACCGGACAGACAACAGCTAACTATGGCTACACCTTC. Residues: CSAPTGQTTANYGYTF.

CDR3 protein: CASSLGLGRNEQYF. The CDR3 DNA sequence: TGTGCCAGCAGCCTGGGGCTGGGGCGAAACGAGCAGTACTTC. The chain combines TRBV12-3 or TRBV12-4 with TRBJ2-4; possible D gene TRBD1, 5 bases. The end of the DNA fits TRBJ2-7 better, so the J call may be wrong. This CDR3 spans 14 amino acids.

This clonotype was seen a few times. J is TRBJ2-5 and V is TRBV5-1, with 8 bases matching TRBD1. The CDR3 consists of 17 residues. Per germline, CDR1 SGHRS and CDR2 YFSETQ. V gave up 0 bases and J gave up 4 bases; unmatched junction bases: 11. As DNA, the CDR3 is TGCGCCAGCAGCTTGGCTCCTGGACAGGGCCAGGGAGAGACCCAGTACTTC. Amino acids: CASSLAPGQGQGETQYF. Combining the CDR3 with reference TRBV5-1 and TRBJ2-5 gives the whole variable domain KAGVTQTPRYLIKTRGQQVTLSCSPISGHRSVSWYQQTPGQGLQFLFEYFSETQRNKGNFPGRFSGRQFSNSRSEMNVSTLELGDSALYLCASSLAPGQGQGETQYFGPGTRLLVL.

This chain links TRBV9 with TRBJ1-3; D is ambiguous. The CDR3 is 14 amino acids. Germline V CDR1 and CDR2: SGDLS, YYNGEE. The V gene lost 0 bases and the J gene lost 7 bases, with 11 bases spanning the gap. The CDR3 region is CASSVDPKANTIYF. CDR3 bases: TGTGCCAGCAGCGTAGATCCTAAGGCGAACACCATATATTTT. The full variable domain, with the rest looked up from reference TRBV9 and TRBJ1-3, is DSGVTQTPKHLITATGQRVTLRCSPRSGDLSVYWYQQSLDQGLQFLIQYYNGEERAKGNILERFSAQQFPDLHSELNLSSLELGDSALYFCASSVDPKANTIYFGEGSWLTVV.

In this sample, this clonotype turned up once. This rearrangement joins TRBV6-1 to TRBJ1-2; possible D gene TRBD1, 5 bases. V gave up 7 bases and J gave up 4 bases, with 16 bases separating them. The CDR3 covers 14 residues. Germline V gives CDR1 MNHNS, CDR2 SASEGT. The CDR3: CASTDSADLYGYTF. The CDR3, as DNA: TGTGCCAGCACTGACAGCGCCGACCTCTATGGCTACACCTTC.

About this clonotype: This may arise from a read error, as a much more abundant clone is one base away. This CDR3 is missing its conserved last phenylalanine or tryptophan, likely due to a read error. The chain couples TRBV7-9 to TRBJ1-2; D remains ambiguous. The CDR3 consists of 13 residues. Per the germline V gene, CDR1 is SEHNR and CDR2 is FQNEAQ (reference sequence). Trimming pared 3 bases from V and 3 bases from J, leaving 8 bases between. CDR3 residues: CASSLGGYYGYTC. CDR3 sequence (DNA): TGTGCCAGCAGCTTGGGCGGCTACTATGGCTACACCTGC.

V usage is TRBV5-1 and J usage is TRBJ1-1; D is unclear. Per germline, CDR1 SGHRS and CDR2 YFSETQ. This CDR3 contains 14 residues. V lost 0 bases and J lost 3, with 9 bases in between. In DNA, the CDR3 is TGCGCCAGCAGCTTGGATGGGTGGGACACTGAAGCTTTCTTT. It codes for CASSLDGWDTEAFF.

The chain uses TRBV6-6 and TRBJ2-1, with TRBD2 identical over 9 bases. Germline trimming cut 2 bases from V and 8 bases from J; bases unmatched to any gene: 7. Germline V gives CDR1 MNHNY, CDR2 SVGAGI (reference sequence). CDR3 length: 15 residues. CDR3 bases: TGTGCCAGCAGTTACGGCGGGGGGGCCAGGGATGAGCAGTTCTTC. It is translated as CASSYGGGARDEQFF.

This clonotype was seen a few times. The V call is TRBV7-3, the J call TRBJ2-7, with D tentatively TRBD1 (5 bases). Germline V CDR1 and CDR2: SGHTA, FQGTGA. V was trimmed by 1 base and J by 3 bases, leaving 13 bases between them. The CDR3 length is 15 residues. The CDR3 sequence is CASSLNPAGNYEQYF. The DNA for the CDR3 is TGTGCCAGCAGCTTAAACCCGGCAGGGAACTACGAGCAGTACTTC.

The chain uses TRBV16 and TRBJ1-1; unclear D gene. The CDR3 consists of 15 residues. Per the germline V gene, CDR1 is KGHSY and CDR2 is FQNENV. Trimming pared 1 base from V and 0 bases from J, leaving 9 bases between. In DNA, the CDR3 is TGTGCCAGCAGCCAATTTCAGGAGCTGAACACTGAAGCTTTCTTT. Its translation: CASSQFQELNTEAFF.

This clonotype showed up just a few times. The chain employs TRBV6-5 and TRBJ1-2, with D perhaps TRBD1 (5 bases). Per the germline V gene, CDR1 is MNHEY and CDR2 is SVGAGI. Trimming stripped 2 bases from V and 4 bases from J, with 11 bases between. The CDR3 runs to 14 residues. This chain's CDR3 is CASSYLPGRYGYTF. CDR3 coding DNA: TGTGCCAGCAGTTACCTGCCAGGGCGCTATGGCTACACCTTC.

This clonotype was seen only a few times. The chain joins TRBV6-5 to TRBJ2-7, with 8 positions matching TRBD1. This CDR3 is 17 amino acids long. Looked up from germline, CDR1 is MNHEY and CDR2 is SVGAGI. J was trimmed by 0 bases and V by 2 bases; bases with no gene match: 9. The CDR3 DNA reads TGTGCCAGCAGTTACCACCTAGGACAGGGAAGCTCCTACGAGCAGTACTTC. Protein: CASSYHLGQGSSYEQYF.

This clonotype came up a few times. The chain uses TRBV20-1 and TRBJ2-7, with a weak D call TRBD1 (5 bases). Trimming stripped 2 bases from V and 0 bases from J, with 11 bases between. The CDR3 extends over 14 amino acids. CDR1 is DFQATT, CDR2 SNEGSKA, per germline (reference sequence). DNA for the CDR3: TGCAGTGCTAGATCTGTAAGGGGCTCCTACGAGCAGTACTTC. It specifies CSARSVRGSYEQYF.

The table lists this clonotype with a few counts. This rearrangement joins TRBV14 to TRBJ1-2, with D unclear. Germline assignment: CDR1 SGHDN and CDR2 FVKESK. The V end was cut by 0 bases, the J end by 5 bases, with 7 bases between. CDR3 length: 13 residues. DNA for the CDR3: TGTGCCAGCAGCCAAGATCGGCGGTATGGCTACACCTTC. This codes for CASSQDRRYGYTF.

This clonotype was seen only a few times. The chain links TRBV5-1 to TRBJ2-7; no firm D call. With 4 bases removed from V and 3 bases from J, the gap between germline ends came to 14 bases. The CDR3 covers 14 residues. Germline V lookup: CDR1 SGHRS, CDR2 YFSETQ. This CDR3 reads CASSPGTQFYEQYF. Written as DNA, the CDR3 is TGCGCCAGCAGCCCTGGAACTCAATTCTACGAGCAGTACTTC.

J is TRBJ1-2 and V is TRBV7-2; D remains ambiguous. The CDR3 runs to 15 residues. Per germline, CDR1 SGHTA and CDR2 FQGNSA. The ends were cut back, 1 base at V and 3 bases at J, with 12 bases in the middle. CDR3 sequence (DNA): TGTGCCAGCAGCTTAGGTACCCAGAGCTACTATGGCTACACCTTC. Protein product: CASSLGTQSYYGYTF.

The rearrangement uses TRBV20-1 and TRBJ1-5; the D is unclear. This CDR3 is built from 11 residues. V lost 0 bases and J 7 bases, leaving 4 bases between the germline ends. Germline assignment: CDR1 DFQATT and CDR2 SNEGSKA (reference sequence). CDR3 coding DNA: TGCAGTGCTAGAGACGGGCAGCCCCAGCATTTT. Translation gives CSARDGQPQHF.

The rearrangement links TRBV5-1 to TRBJ2-1; D is ambiguous. CDR3 length equals 13 residues. The V end was cut by 5 bases, the J end by 5 bases, with 11 bases between. The germline CDR1 and CDR2 sequences are SGHRS and YFSETQ. The DNA of the CDR3 is TGCGCCAGCAGATGGGGTTTCGACAATGAGCAGTTCTTC. Its protein is CASRWGFDNEQFF.

Of note for this clonotype: A read error may account for a junction end that differs from germline. The V and J genes are TRBV6-5 and TRBJ2-6; maybe TRBD1 (6 bases). Germline lookup yields CDR1 MNHEY and CDR2 SVGAGI. The length of the CDR3 is 19 residues. CDR3 sequence: CASSYSIYRARPGANVRTF. In nucleotides, the CDR3 is TGTGCCAGCAGTTACTCGATCTACAGGGCGCGTCCTGGGGCCAACGTCCGGACTTTC.

This clonotype was counted once. The chain employs TRBV6-2 or TRBV6-3 and TRBJ2-6; no reliable D call. With 7 bases removed from V and 0 bases from J, the gap between germline ends came to 10 bases. Germline values: CDR1 MNHEY, CDR2 SVGEGT. The CDR3 is made up of 15 amino acids. The CDR3 spells CASIRASSGANVLTF. CDR3 bases: TGTGCCAGCATACGGGCGAGCTCTGGGGCCAACGTCCTGACTTTC.

This clonotype was counted between two and nine times. The rearrangement uses TRBV6-2 or TRBV6-3 and TRBJ2-4; D ambiguous. V dropped 2 bases and J dropped 1 base, with 9 bases sitting between them. This CDR3 spans 15 amino acids. Germline V gene lookup returns CDR1 MNHEY and CDR2 SVGEGT. The CDR3 reads CASSYRSGAKNIQYF. The CDR3 DNA reads TGTGCCAGCAGTTACCGCTCCGGGGCCAAAAACATTCAGTACTTC.

This clonotype has only a few counts. This sequence joins TRBV6-2 or TRBV6-3 and TRBJ1-1, with D unresolved. Germline V CDR1 and CDR2: MNHEY, SVGEGT. The CDR3 is 13 residues long. With 2 bases removed from V and 2 bases from J, the gap between germline ends came to 6 bases. The CDR3 loop is CASSYVINTEAFF. DNA for the CDR3: TGTGCCAGCAGTTACGTCATCAACACTGAAGCTTTCTTT.

The CDR3, as DNA: TGCAGTGCTAGGCGGGGTAGAGTAGCGGGGGACAATGAGCAGTTCTTC. Its protein product is CSARRGRVAGDNEQFF. The chain joins TRBV20-1 to TRBJ2-1; 9 nucleotides match TRBD2. Trimming took 3 bases from V and 5 from J; bases not matched to a gene: 11. The CDR3 is made up of 16 amino acids. From germline, CDR1 is DFQATT and CDR2 SNEGSKA (reference sequence).

This clonotype has just a few counts. This chain connects TRBV18 to TRBJ1-4; unclear D gene. The germline CDR1 and CDR2 sequences are KGHSH and LQKENI. The CDR3 covers 13 residues. Trimming stripped 3 bases from V and 8 bases from J, with 10 bases between. The CDR3 is CASSPGVGEKLFF. Written as DNA, the CDR3 is TGTGCCAGCTCACCGGGTGTGGGGGAAAAACTGTTTTTT. Full variable domain (outside the CDR3, taken from reference TRBV18 and TRBJ1-4): NAGVMQNPRHLVRRRGQEARLRCSPMKGHSHVYWYRQLPEEGLKFMVYLQKENIIDESGMPKERFSAEFPKEGPSILRIQQVVRGDSAAYFCASSPGVGEKLFFGSGTQLSVL.

The chain joins TRBV6-1 to TRBJ2-5; no reliable D call. The CDR3 covers 13 residues. V lost 7 bases and J 4 bases, leaving 13 bases between the germline ends. Germline assignment: CDR1 MNHNS and CDR2 SASEGT. The CDR3: CASTRARIETQYF. DNA for the CDR3: TGTGCCAGCACCCGAGCGAGGATAGAGACCCAGTACTTC.

V and J are TRBV20-1 and TRBJ2-7; D possibly corresponds to TRBD2 (6 bases). V was pared by 1 base and J by 3 bases, with 16 bases between. The germline CDR1 and CDR2 sequences are DFQATT and SNEGSKA (reference sequence). CDR3 length equals 15 residues. CDR3 sequence reads: CSARVPLGGNYEQYF. CDR3 coding DNA: TGCAGTGCTAGAGTCCCCCTAGGAGGGAACTACGAGCAGTACTTC.

This clonotype was recorded only once. This chain uses TRBV12-3 or TRBV12-4 with TRBJ2-3; 7 nucleotides match TRBD2. The CDR3 consists of 16 residues. After removal of 1 base from V and 10 bases from J, the junction contained 14 bases not matched to a gene. The CDR3 loop is CASSLGGRLASAAQYF. CDR3 DNA sequence: TGTGCCAGCAGTTTAGGGGGGAGACTAGCATCAGCAGCGCAGTATTTT.

As DNA, the CDR3 is TGTGCCAGCTCACCGAGCGGGGAACTGGGCGAGCAGTACTTC. It codes for CASSPSGELGEQYF. The V gene is TRBV18, the J gene TRBJ2-4; TRBD2 matches 7 bases. With the DNA end fitting TRBJ2-7 better, the J assignment may be wrong. The CDR3 length is 14 residues. In germline, CDR1 is KGHSH, CDR2 LQKENI.